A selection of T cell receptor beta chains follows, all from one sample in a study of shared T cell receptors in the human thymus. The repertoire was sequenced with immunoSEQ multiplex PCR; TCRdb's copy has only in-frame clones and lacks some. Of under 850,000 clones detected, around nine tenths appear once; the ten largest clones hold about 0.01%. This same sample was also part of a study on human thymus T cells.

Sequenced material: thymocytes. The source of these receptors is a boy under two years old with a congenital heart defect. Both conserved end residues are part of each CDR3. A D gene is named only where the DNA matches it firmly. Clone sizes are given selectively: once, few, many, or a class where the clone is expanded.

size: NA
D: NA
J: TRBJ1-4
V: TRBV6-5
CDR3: CASSLGRGYEKLFF
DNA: TGTGCCAGCAGTTTGGGTCGGGGGTATGAAAAACTGTTTTTT

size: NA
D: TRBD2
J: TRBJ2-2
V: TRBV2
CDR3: CASSEDLAGNTGELFF
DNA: TGTGCCAGCAGTGAAGATCTAGCGGGAAACACCGGGGAGCTGTTTTTT

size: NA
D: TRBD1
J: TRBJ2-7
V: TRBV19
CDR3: CASSYGDRGSYEQYF
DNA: TGTGCCAGTAGTTATGGCGACAGGGGATCCTACGAGCAGTACTTC

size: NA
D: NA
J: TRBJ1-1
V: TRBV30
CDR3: CAWSPYTGHHKNTEAFF
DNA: TGTGCCTGGAGTCCATACACGGGACACCACAAGAACACTGAAGCTTTCTTT

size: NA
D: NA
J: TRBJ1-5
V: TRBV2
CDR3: CASQTGPFSGNQPQHF
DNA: TGTGCCAGCCAGACAGGCCCCTTTAGCGGCAATCAGCCCCAGCATTTT

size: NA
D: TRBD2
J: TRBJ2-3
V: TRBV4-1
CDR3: CASSQTSGNEWGTDTQYF
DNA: TGCGCCAGCAGCCAAACTAGCGGGAACGAATGGGGCACAGATACGCAGTATTTT

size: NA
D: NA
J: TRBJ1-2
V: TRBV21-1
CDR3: CASSRLGHGYTF
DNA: TGTGCCAGCAGTAGACTGGGGCATGGCTACACCTTC

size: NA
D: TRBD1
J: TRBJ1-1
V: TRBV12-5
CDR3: CASGLLTGDTEAFF
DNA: TGTGCTAGTGGTTTGCTTACAGGGGACACTGAAGCTTTCTTT

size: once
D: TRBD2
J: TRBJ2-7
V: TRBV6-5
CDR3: CASSYQAGGLEQYF
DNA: TGTGCCAGCAGTTACCAAGCGGGAGGGTTAGAGCAGTACTTC

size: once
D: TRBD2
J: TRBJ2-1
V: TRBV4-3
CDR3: CASSQDRWREPSYNEQFF
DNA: TGCGCCAGCAGCCAAGATCGGTGGCGGGAGCCCTCCTACAATGAGCAGTTCTTC

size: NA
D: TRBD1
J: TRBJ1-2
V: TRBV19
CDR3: CASRWGQWANYGYTF
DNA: TGTGCCAGTAGATGGGGACAGTGGGCTAACTATGGCTACACCTTC

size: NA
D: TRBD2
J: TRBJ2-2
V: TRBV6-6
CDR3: CASRLAGYTGELFF
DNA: TGTGCCAGCAGACTAGCGGGTTACACCGGGGAGCTGTTTTTT

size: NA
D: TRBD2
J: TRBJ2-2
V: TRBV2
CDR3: CASRAGAGELFF
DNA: TGTGCCAGCAGGGCGGGAGCCGGGGAGCTGTTTTTT

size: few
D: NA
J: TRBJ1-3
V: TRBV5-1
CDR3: CASSLAREEGNTIYF
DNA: TGCGCCAGCAGCTTGGCCAGGGAGGAAGGAAACACCATATATTTT

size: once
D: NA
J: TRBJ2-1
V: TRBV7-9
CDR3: CASSLRRGDEQFF
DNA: TGTGCCAGCAGCTTACGCAGAGGCGATGAGCAGTTCTTC